This passage covers 21 T cell receptor beta chains from one sample sequenced in a study of T cell changes during pregnancy in multiple sclerosis. Assay: immunoSEQ multiplex PCR; the TCRdb copy retains only in-frame clones and omits some. The sample contains around 46,000 clones, roughly nine tenths of which appear only once. The material sequenced was CD8+ T cells from peripheral blood mononuclear cells, taken in the second trimester of pregnancy. Source of these receptors: a female donor with multiple sclerosis, enrolled in a pregnancy study.

The chain is built from TRBV6-5 and TRBJ1-2; 10 positions match TRBD1. The CDR3 loop spans 15 amino acids. Losses at the gene ends were 0 bases for V and 6 bases for J; bases not matched to a gene: 4. The germline V gene has CDR1 MNHEY and CDR2 SVGAGI. The CDR3: CASSYSKTGGDGYTF. The CDR3 nucleotides read TGTGCCAGCAGTTACTCTAAGACAGGGGGCGATGGCTACACCTTC.

On this clone itself: Relative to the germline gene, one junction end is altered; a read error may explain this. This chain joins TRBV7-7 and TRBJ2-5, with TRBD2 matching over 10 bases. The V gene's germline CDR1 is SSHAT and CDR2 FNYEAQ (reference sequence). The CDR3 spans 20 residues. CDR3 sequence reads: CASSLASGTERGGRQETQYF. As DNA, the CDR3 is TGTGCTAGCAGCTTAGCGAGCGGGACGGAGCGGGGGGGCCGGCAAGAGACCCAGTACTTC. Filled out from reference TRBV7-7 and TRBJ2-5, the complete variable domain reads GAGVSQSPRYKVTKRGQDVTLRCDPISSHATLYWYQQALGQGPEFLTYFNYEAQPDKSGLPSDRFSAERPEGSISTLTIQRTEQRDSAMYRCASSLASGTERGGRQETQYFGPGTRLLVL.

V and J are TRBV29-1 and TRBJ2-7, with 9 bases aligning to TRBD1. CDR1 and CDR2 (germline): SQVTM, ANQGSEA. The ends lost 4 bases at V and 0 bases at J; junction bases unmatched: 4. The CDR3 extends over 14 amino acids. The CDR3 coding sequence is TGCAGCGTTGCAGGGGACAGGGACTCCTACGAGCAGTACTTC. This translates into CSVAGDRDSYEQYF.

The J gene is TRBJ2-1, the V gene TRBV4-2; 9 positions agree with TRBD2. The V and J ends lost 1 base and 6 bases, in that order; junction bases with no gene match: 4. CDR3 length equals 15 residues. CDR1 is LGHNA, CDR2 YNFKEQ, per germline. The CDR3 spells CASSQASGGSNEQFF. CDR3 nucleotides: TGTGCCAGCAGCCAAGCCAGCGGGGGGTCCAATGAGCAGTTCTTC.

The chain recombines TRBV6-4 with TRBJ2-2; tentative D call: TRBD2 (5 bases). CDR3 size: 13 residues. The V gene lost 2 bases and the J gene lost 7 bases, with 8 bases spanning the gap. From germline, CDR1 is MRHNA and CDR2 SNTAGT. CDR3 protein: CASSDEGHGELFF. CDR3 DNA sequence: TGTGCCAGCAGTGACGAGGGCCACGGGGAGCTGTTTTTT.

CDR3 nucleotides: TGTGCCAGCAGCGATAGACAGGGTGAACAGCCCCAGCATTTT. Protein: CASSDRQGEQPQHF. The chain employs TRBV7-9 and TRBJ1-5; 7 bases align to TRBD1. Looked up from germline, CDR1 is SEHNR and CDR2 is FQNEAQ (reference sequence). Trimming removed 5 bases from V and 7 bases from J; junction bases left unmatched: 8. The CDR3 sequence is 14 residues long.

This chain connects TRBV5-6 to TRBJ2-4; the D is unclear. This CDR3 has 16 amino acids. In germline, CDR1 is SGHDT, CDR2 YYEEEE. V was cut by 1 base and J by 3 bases, with 14 bases left in between. CDR3 protein: CASSLSFRENKNIQYF. CDR3 coding DNA: TGTGCCAGCAGCTTGTCTTTTAGAGAAAACAAAAACATTCAGTACTTC.

The chain employs TRBV14 and TRBJ2-1; D is unclear. V lost 5 bases and J lost 5, with 7 bases in between. There are 12 residues in the CDR3. Germline V lookup: CDR1 SGHDN, CDR2 FVKESK. CDR3 loop: CASSRENNEQFF. DNA of the CDR3: TGTGCCAGCAGCAGAGAGAACAATGAGCAGTTCTTC.

The chain has TRBV4-1 and TRBJ1-1; D perhaps matches TRBD1 (6 bases). The germline V gene encodes CDR1 MGHRA and CDR2 YSYEKL. The CDR3 is 15 amino acids. V lost 1 base to trimming and J lost 4 bases, with 13 bases between them. The CDR3 DNA reads TGCGCCAGCAGCCAAGCGGTGGGGGCGGGCACTGAAGCTTTCTTT. This codes for CASSQAVGAGTEAFF.

The table lists this clone with a count of one. The chain recombines TRBV13 with TRBJ2-7; TRBD1 matches at 8 bases. From germline, CDR1 is PRHDT and CDR2 FYEKMQ (reference sequence). Losses at the gene ends were 3 bases for V and 0 bases for J; bases not matched to a gene: 1. The CDR3 is made up of 14 amino acids. CDR3 region: CASSFGQGSYEQYF. For the CDR3, the DNA is TGTGCCAGCAGCTTCGGACAGGGCTCCTACGAGCAGTACTTC.

This clone was counted only a few times. This sequence joins TRBV7-9 and TRBJ1-1, with 7 bases aligning to TRBD1. CDR3 size: 14 residues. In germline, CDR1 is SEHNR, CDR2 FQNEAQ (reference sequence). The V gene end was trimmed by 4 bases and the J gene end by 1 base; junction bases not matched to a gene: 3. CDR3 bases: TGTGCCAGCAGCTCGCAGGGGGGGAACACTGAAGCTTTCTTT. Translated, it gives CASSSQGGNTEAFF.

The chain recombines TRBV7-6 with TRBJ2-7; 9 nucleotides match TRBD2. Trimming took 1 base from V and 1 from J; bases not matched to a gene: 2. Germline V CDR1 and CDR2: SGHVS, FNYEAQ. This CDR3 region has 15 residues. CDR3 loop: CASSLDTSGSYEQYF. The CDR3 DNA follows: TGTGCCAGCAGCTTAGATACTAGCGGGTCCTACGAGCAGTACTTC.

The J gene is TRBJ1-2, the V gene TRBV27; D is possibly TRBD1 (6 bases). Germline assignment: CDR1 MNHEY and CDR2 SMNVEV (reference sequence). This CDR3 has 14 residues. Trimming shortened V by 2 bases and J by 4 bases, and 11 bases separated the two germline ends. This CDR3 is CASSLNRDIYGYTF. As DNA, the CDR3 is TGTGCCAGCAGTTTAAACAGGGACATCTATGGCTACACCTTC.

The chain uses TRBV15 and TRBJ2-2; no clear D gene. Germline loops: CDR1 LNHNV, CDR2 YYDKDF (reference sequence). This CDR3 contains 12 residues. V was clipped by 4 bases and J by 6 bases, with 6 bases between them. The CDR3 sequence: CATSTLAGELFF. CDR3 sequence (DNA): TGTGCCACCAGCACGTTAGCCGGGGAGCTGTTTTTT.

The rearrangement joins TRBV6-1 to TRBJ2-7, with TRBD2 as a possible D gene (5 bases). The CDR3 loop spans 11 amino acids. Germline V gene sequence: CDR1 MNHNS, CDR2 SASEGT. V shed 10 bases and J shed 3 bases, with 10 bases lying between them. This CDR3 is CATFAGYEQYF. DNA for the CDR3: TGTGCCACATTCGCGGGCTACGAGCAGTACTTC.

Written as DNA, the CDR3 is TGCGCCAGCAGCGAATTACAGGGGCTCAACTATGGCTACACCTTC. Protein: CASSELQGLNYGYTF. The rearrangement links TRBV4-1 to TRBJ1-2; 7 bases are a match to TRBD1. V shed 5 bases and J 2 bases; nucleotides not matched to a gene: 8. Germline CDR1 is MGHRA and CDR2 is YSYEKL. There are 15 residues in the CDR3.

A word on this clone: The conserved closing phenylalanine or tryptophan is absent in this CDR3, likely reflecting a read error. The genes are TRBV6-1 and TRBJ2-2; D not resolved. Trimming removed 6 bases at V and 7 bases at J, with 15 bases between. CDR1 and CDR2 (germline): MNHNS, SASEGT. CDR3 length: 14 amino acids. The DNA of the CDR3 is TGTGCCAGCAGCGAACCCCTCGGCATCGGGGAGCTGTTTTCT. Protein: CASSEPLGIGELFS.

This rearrangement joins TRBV7-6 to TRBJ1-1; D not resolved. CDR3 length: 13 amino acids. CDR1 SGHVS and CDR2 FNYEAQ come from the germline V gene. Trimming removed 5 bases from V and 10 bases from J, with 17 bases in between. CDR3 sequence: CASSLLDGRGAFF. CDR3 coding DNA: TGTGCCAGCAGCCTTCTTGACGGTCGGGGAGCTTTCTTT. The whole variable domain, filled in from reference TRBV7-6 and TRBJ1-1, reads GAGVSQSPRYKVTKRGQDVALRCDPISGHVSLYWYRQALGQGPEFLTYFNYEAQQDKSGLPNDRFSAERPEGSISTLTIQRTEQRDSAMYRCASSLLDGRGAFFGQGTRLTVV.

This CDR3 reads CASSPAGGKNNEQFF. CDR3 in DNA: TGTGCCAGCAGTCCCGCGGGGGGCAAAAACAATGAGCAGTTCTTC. The J gene is TRBJ2-1, the V gene TRBV6-4, with 8 bases matching TRBD2. Germline V gene sequence: CDR1 MRHNA, CDR2 SNTAGT. The CDR3 spans 15 residues. Trimming at V came to 5 bases and at J to 5 bases, leaving 8 bases not matched to a gene.

CDR3 nucleotide sequence: TGTGCCAGTAGTCCCCAGGGGACAGGGCCCGTCTACGAGCAGTACTTC. Its protein product is CASSPQGTGPVYEQYF. This chain connects TRBV19 to TRBJ2-7; 9 bases line up with TRBD1. Germline values: CDR1 LNHDA, CDR2 SQIVND (reference sequence). The CDR3 runs to 16 residues. The J segment lost 3 bases and the V segment lost 5 bases, leaving 11 bases of the junction unmatched.

In its sample, this clone was seen once. The rearrangement links TRBV19 to TRBJ1-1; D is unresolved. Trimming stripped 1 base from V and 2 bases from J, with 11 bases between. Germline values: CDR1 LNHDA, CDR2 SQIVND (reference sequence). This CDR3 contains 15 residues. CDR3 sequence: CASSIVDGDNTEAFF. CDR3 nucleotide sequence: TGTGCCAGTAGTATAGTCGACGGGGATAACACTGAAGCTTTCTTT.